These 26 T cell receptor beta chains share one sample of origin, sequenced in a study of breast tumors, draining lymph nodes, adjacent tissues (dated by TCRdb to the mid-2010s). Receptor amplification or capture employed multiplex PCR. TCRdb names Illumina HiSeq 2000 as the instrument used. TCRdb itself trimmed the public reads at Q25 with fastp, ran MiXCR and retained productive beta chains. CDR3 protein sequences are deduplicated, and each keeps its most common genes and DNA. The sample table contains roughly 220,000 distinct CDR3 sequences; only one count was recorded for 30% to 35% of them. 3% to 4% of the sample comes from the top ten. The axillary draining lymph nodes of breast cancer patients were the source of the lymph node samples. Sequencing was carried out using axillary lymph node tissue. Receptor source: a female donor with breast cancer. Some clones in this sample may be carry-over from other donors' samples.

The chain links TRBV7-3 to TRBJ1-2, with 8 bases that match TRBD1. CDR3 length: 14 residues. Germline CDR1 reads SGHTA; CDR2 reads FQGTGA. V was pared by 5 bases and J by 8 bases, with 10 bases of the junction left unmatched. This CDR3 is CASSQGADRSGYTF. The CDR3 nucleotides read TGTGCCAGCAGCCAGGGGGCGGACAGGTCAGGCTACACCTTC.

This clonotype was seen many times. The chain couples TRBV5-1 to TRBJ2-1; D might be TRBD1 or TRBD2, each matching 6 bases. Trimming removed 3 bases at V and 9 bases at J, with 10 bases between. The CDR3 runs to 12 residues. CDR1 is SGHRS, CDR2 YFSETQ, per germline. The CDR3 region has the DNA TGCGCCAGCAGCTGGAGGGGGAGTGAGCAGTTCTTC. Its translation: CASSWRGSEQFF.

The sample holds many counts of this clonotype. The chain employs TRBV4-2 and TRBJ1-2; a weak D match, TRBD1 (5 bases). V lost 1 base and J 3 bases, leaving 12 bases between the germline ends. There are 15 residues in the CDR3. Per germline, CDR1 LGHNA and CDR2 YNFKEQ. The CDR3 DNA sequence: TGTGCCAGCAGCCAAGGCCCGGGGCAAGACTATGGCTACACCTTC. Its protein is CASSQGPGQDYGYTF.

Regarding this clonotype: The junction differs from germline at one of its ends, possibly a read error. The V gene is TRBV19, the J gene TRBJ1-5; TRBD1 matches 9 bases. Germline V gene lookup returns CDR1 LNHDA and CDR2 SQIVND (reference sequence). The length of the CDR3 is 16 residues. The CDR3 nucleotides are TGTGCCAGTAGAGATACAGGGGGCTCGAGCAATCAGCCCCGGCATTTT. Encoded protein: CASRDTGGSSNQPRHF. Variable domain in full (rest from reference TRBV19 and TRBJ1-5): DGGITQSPKYLFRKEGQNVTLSCEQNLNHDAMYWYRQDPGQGLRLIYYSQIVNDFQKGDIAEGYSVSREKKESFPLTVTSAQKNPTAFYLCASRDTGGSSNQPRHFGDGTRLSIL.

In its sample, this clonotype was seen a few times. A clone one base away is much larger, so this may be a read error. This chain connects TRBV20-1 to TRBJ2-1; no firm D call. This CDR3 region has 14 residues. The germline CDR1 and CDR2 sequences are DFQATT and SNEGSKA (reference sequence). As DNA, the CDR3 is TGCAGTGCTTCTCTATCTCTGGGGTACACTGAGCAGTTCTTC. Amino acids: CSASLSLGYTEQFF.

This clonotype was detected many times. The CDR3 sequence is CASSMRGRSTDTQYF. CDR3 sequence (DNA): TGTGCCAGTAGTATGAGGGGGCGATCGACAGATACGCAGTATTTT. V and J are TRBV19 and TRBJ2-3; the match to TRBD1 covers 7 bases. The germline gives CDR1 LNHDA, CDR2 SQIVND (reference sequence). The V gene end was trimmed by 3 bases and the J gene end by 3 bases; junction bases not matched to a gene: 6. CDR3 length: 15 residues.

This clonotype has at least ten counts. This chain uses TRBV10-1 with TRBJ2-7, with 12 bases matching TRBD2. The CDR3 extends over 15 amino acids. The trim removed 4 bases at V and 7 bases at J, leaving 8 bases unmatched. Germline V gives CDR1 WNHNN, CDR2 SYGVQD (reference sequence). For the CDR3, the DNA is TGCGCCAGCAGTGCAAGAGGACTAGCGGGATCTGAGCAGTACTTC. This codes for CASSARGLAGSEQYF.

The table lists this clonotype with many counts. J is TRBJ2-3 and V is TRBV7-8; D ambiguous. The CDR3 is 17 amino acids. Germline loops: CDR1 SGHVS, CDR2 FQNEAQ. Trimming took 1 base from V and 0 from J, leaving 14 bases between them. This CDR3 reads CASSLGRRIGSTDTQYF. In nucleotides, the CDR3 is TGTGCCAGCAGCTTAGGAAGAAGGATTGGGAGCACAGATACGCAGTATTTT. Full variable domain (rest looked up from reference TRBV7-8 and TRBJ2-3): GAGVSQSPRYKVAKRGQDVALRCDPISGHVSLFWYQQALGQGPEFLTYFQNEAQLDKSGLPSDRFFAERPEGSVSTLKIQRTQQEDSAVYLCASSLGRRIGSTDTQYFGPGTRLTVL.

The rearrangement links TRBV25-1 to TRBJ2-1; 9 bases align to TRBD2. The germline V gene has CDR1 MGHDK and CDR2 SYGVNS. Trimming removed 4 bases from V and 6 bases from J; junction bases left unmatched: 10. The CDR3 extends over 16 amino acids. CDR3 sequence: CASSAILAGIGNEQFF. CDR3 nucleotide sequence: TGTGCCAGCAGTGCCATTCTAGCGGGGATAGGCAATGAGCAGTTCTTC.

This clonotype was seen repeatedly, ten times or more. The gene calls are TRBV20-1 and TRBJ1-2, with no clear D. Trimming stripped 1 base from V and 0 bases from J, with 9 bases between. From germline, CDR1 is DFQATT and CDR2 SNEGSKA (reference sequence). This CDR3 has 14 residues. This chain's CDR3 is CSARVAQPNYGYTF. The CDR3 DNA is TGCAGTGCTAGAGTAGCACAGCCTAACTATGGCTACACCTTC.

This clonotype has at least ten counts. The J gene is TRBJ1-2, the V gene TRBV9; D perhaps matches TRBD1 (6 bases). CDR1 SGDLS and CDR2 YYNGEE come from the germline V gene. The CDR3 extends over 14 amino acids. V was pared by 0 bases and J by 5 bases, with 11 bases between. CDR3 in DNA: TGTGCCAGCAGCGTAGTTGGGACATCTTATGGCTACACCTTC. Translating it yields CASSVVGTSYGYTF.

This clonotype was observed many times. CDR3 in amino acids: CASSQTGNQPQHF. The CDR3 coding sequence is TGTGCCAGCAGCCAAACAGGGAATCAGCCCCAGCATTTT. The V and J genes are TRBV16 and TRBJ1-5; D may be TRBD1 (6 bases). CDR3 length: 13 residues. CDR1 is KGHSY and CDR2 is FQNENV in the germline V gene. V was clipped by 2 bases and J by 4 bases, with 6 bases between them. Supplemented by reference TRBV16 and TRBJ1-5, the full variable domain reads GEEVAQTPKHLVRGEGQKAKLYCAPIKGHSYVFWYQQVLKNEFKFLISFQNENVFDETGMPKERFSAKCLPNSPCSLEIQATKLEDSAVYFCASSQTGNQPQHFGDGTRLSIL.

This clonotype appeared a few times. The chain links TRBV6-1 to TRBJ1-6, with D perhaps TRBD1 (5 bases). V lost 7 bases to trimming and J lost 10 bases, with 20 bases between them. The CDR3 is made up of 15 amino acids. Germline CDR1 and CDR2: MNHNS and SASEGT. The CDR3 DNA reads TGTGCCAGCACCGATCGGGGGGTTAGGGGATCACCCCTCCACTTT. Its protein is CASTDRGVRGSPLHF.

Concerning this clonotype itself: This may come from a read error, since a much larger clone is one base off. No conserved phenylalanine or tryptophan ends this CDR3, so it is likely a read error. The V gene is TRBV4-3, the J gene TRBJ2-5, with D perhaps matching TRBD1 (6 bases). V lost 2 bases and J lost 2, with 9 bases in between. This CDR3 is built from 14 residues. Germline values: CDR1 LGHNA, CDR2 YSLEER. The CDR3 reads CASSQLGQQETQYL. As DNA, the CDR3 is TGCGCCAGCAGCCAACTGGGACAACAAGAGACCCAGTACTTA.

The DNA of the CDR3 is TGTGCCAGCAGCGCAGGGGCACAGGGCTCGGAGACCCAGTACTTC. Translation gives CASSAGAQGSETQYF. This chain joins TRBV2 and TRBJ2-5, with D possibly matching TRBD1 (6 bases). The CDR3 spans 15 residues. Trimming cost V 6 bases and J 5 bases, with 19 bases left between them. Germline CDR1 reads SNHLY; CDR2 reads FYNNEI.

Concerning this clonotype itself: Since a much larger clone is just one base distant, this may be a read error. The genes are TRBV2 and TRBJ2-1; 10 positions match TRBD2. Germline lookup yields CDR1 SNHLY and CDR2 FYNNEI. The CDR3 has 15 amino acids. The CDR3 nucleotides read TGTGCCAGCAAGGCCCTAGCGGGAGTCAGAAATGAGCAGCTCTTC. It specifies CASKALAGVRNEQLF.

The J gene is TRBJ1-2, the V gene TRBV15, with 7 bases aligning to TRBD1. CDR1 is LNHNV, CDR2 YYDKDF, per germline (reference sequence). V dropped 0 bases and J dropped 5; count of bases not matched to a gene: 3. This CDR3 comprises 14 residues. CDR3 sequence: CATSREQGRYGYTF. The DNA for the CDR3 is TGTGCCACCAGCAGAGAACAGGGGCGGTATGGCTACACCTTC.

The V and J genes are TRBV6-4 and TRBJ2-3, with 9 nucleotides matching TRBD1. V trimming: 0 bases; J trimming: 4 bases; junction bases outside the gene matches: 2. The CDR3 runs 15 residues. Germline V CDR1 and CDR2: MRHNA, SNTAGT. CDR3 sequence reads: CASSDSRQGADTQYF. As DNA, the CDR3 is TGTGCCAGCAGTGACTCTAGACAGGGGGCAGATACGCAGTATTTT.

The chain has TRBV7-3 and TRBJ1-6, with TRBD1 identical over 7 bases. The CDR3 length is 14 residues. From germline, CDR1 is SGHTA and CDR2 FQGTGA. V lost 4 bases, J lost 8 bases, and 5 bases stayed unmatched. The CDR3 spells CASSSRQGDSPLHF. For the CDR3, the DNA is TGTGCCAGCAGCTCCCGACAGGGTGATTCACCCCTCCACTTT.

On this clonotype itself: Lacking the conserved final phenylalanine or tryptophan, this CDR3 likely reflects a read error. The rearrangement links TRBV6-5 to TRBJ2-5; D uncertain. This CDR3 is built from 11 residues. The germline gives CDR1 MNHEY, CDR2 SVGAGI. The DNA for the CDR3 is TGTCCACCCCCCCCGCGGGAGACCCAGTACTGC. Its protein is CPPPPRETQYC.

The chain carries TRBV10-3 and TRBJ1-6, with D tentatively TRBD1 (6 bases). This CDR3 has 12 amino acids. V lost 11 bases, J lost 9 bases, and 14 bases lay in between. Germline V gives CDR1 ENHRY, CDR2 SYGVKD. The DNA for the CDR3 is TGTGCCCTACCGGGACAATTTTCACCCCTCCACTTT. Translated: CALPGQFSPLHF.

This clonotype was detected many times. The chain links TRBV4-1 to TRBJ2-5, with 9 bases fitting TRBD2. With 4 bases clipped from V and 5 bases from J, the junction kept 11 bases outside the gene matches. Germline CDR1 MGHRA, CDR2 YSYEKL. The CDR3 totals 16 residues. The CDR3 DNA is TGCGCCAGCAGCCCCCAAGGACTAGCGATGGCGGAGACCCAGTACTTC. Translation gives CASSPQGLAMAETQYF.

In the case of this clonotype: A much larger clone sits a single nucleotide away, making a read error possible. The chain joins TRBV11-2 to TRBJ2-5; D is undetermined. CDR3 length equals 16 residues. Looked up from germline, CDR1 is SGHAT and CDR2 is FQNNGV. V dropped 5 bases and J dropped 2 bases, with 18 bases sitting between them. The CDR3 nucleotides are TGTGCCAGCAGCCCCTTGAGAGGCGCGGCTCAAGAGACCCAGTACTTC. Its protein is CASSPLRGAAQETQYF.

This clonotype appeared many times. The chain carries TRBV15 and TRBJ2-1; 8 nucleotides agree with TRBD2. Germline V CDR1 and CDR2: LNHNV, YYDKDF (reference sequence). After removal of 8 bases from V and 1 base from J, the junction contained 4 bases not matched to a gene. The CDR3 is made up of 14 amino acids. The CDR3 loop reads CATHLAGSYNEQFF. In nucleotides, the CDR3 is TGTGCCACCCATCTAGCGGGTTCCTACAATGAGCAGTTCTTC.

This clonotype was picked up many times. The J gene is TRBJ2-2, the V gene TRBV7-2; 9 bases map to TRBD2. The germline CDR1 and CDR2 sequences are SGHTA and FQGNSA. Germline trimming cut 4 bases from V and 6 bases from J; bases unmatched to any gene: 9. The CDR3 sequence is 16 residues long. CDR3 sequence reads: CASSSRGLARPGELFF. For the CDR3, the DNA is TGTGCCAGCAGCTCCCGGGGACTAGCCCGTCCCGGGGAGCTGTTTTTT.

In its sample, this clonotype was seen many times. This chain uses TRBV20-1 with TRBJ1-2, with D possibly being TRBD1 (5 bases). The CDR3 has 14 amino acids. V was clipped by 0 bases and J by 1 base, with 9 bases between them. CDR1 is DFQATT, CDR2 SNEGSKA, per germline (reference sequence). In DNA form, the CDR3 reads TGCAGTGCTAGAGATAGTGGGGGTAACTATGGCTACACCTTC. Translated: CSARDSGGNYGYTF.